Sequencing of this T cell receptor beta chain was carried out in a study of blood T cell repertoires in COVID-19. The method was immunoSEQ multiplex PCR; TCRdb's version includes in-frame clones alone and lacks a portion of them. Among about 260,000 clones listed, around 87% were seen once. In germline, CDR1 is SQVTM, CDR2 ANQGSEA. This CDR3 region has 14 residues. V was clipped by 4 bases and J by 6 bases, with 19 bases between them. The chain joins TRBV29-1 to TRBJ2-7, with TRBD2 as a possible D gene (7 bases). The receptor was derived from a woman between 35 and 50 years old who had recovered from COVID-19. Sequenced material: peripheral blood. The CDR3 nucleotides are TGCAGCGTTGGATACGGCCCGGGGGGCTCCGAGCAGTACTTC. It encodes CSVGYGPGGSEQYF.